The 8 T cell receptor beta chains given below trace back to one sample, sequenced in a study of cytomegalovirus exposure and HLA in healthy donors (dated by TCRdb to 2015 to 2018). The method was the immunoSEQ multiplex PCR assay. For the multiplex PCR, a mixture combining 60 forward primers for TCR Vbeta segments and 13 reverse primers for TCR Jbeta segments was used. TCRdb obtained this table from immuneACCESS and retained in-frame rearrangements with V and J assigned. These tables miss some clones; where compared with another copy, unresolved V genes account for less than half of the shortfall, and the remainder is unexplained. This sample comprises about 130,000 clones, 65% to 75% of them detected only once. Jointly, the top ten make up approximately 3.9% of the sample. What was sequenced was PBMCs. Every receptor here comes from a man between 35 and 55 years old in good health and CMV-seropositive.

V is TRBV27 and J is TRBJ1-5; 8 bases fit TRBD1. The CDR3 has 16 residues. Germline V lookup: CDR1 MNHEY, CDR2 SMNVEV (reference sequence). V lost 3 bases, J lost 4 bases, and 8 bases stayed unmatched. The CDR3 DNA is TGTGCCAGCAGTTTCAGGGACAGGTCGAGTAATCAGCCCCAGCATTTT. Translated: CASSFRDRSSNQPQHF.

The chain is built from TRBV5-4 and TRBJ1-2; no firm D call. V lost 0 bases and J lost 5, with 14 bases in between. Germline CDR1 and CDR2: SGHNT and YYREEE (reference sequence). CDR3 size: 15 residues. The CDR3 loop reads CASSLGTGVRYGYTF. Written as DNA, the CDR3 is TGTGCCAGCAGCTTGGGGACCGGGGTACGGTATGGCTACACCTTC.

The gene calls are TRBV7-9 and TRBJ2-1, with no clear D. With 1 base removed from V and 5 bases from J, the gap between germline ends came to 15 bases. The CDR3 runs to 16 residues. Germline assignment: CDR1 SEHNR and CDR2 FQNEAQ (reference sequence). The CDR3 loop is CASSLGVKRIDNEQFF. As DNA, the CDR3 is TGTGCCAGCAGCTTAGGTGTCAAGCGTATAGACAATGAGCAGTTCTTC.

This rearrangement joins TRBV6-1 to TRBJ1-3; possible D gene TRBD1, 5 bases. The CDR3 loop spans 16 amino acids. Trimming stripped 4 bases from V and 7 bases from J, with 20 bases between. Germline loops: CDR1 MNHNS, CDR2 SASEGT. Here the CDR3 DNA reads TGTGCCAGCAGTGCCTCGTTTTGGGGGGATACGAACACCATATATTTT. It yields the protein CASSASFWGDTNTIYF.

The CDR3 here is CASSHLFSPGQSTGELFF. The CDR3 DNA reads as TGTGCCAGCAGCCACCTTTTCTCCCCAGGGCAAAGCACCGGGGAGCTGTTTTTT. The chain uses TRBV14 and TRBJ2-2; perhaps TRBD1 as D (5 bases). This CDR3 spans 18 amino acids. Germline V gives CDR1 SGHDN, CDR2 FVKESK. The V gene lost 3 bases and the J gene lost 4 bases, with 21 bases spanning the gap.

In its sample, this clone was seen a few times. The CDR3 reads CSAGQDATNEKLFF. In nucleotides, the CDR3 is TGCAGCGCGGGACAAGACGCAACTAATGAAAAACTGTTTTTT. The chain combines TRBV29-1 with TRBJ1-4; TRBD1 is a possible D gene (6 bases). This CDR3 is 14 amino acids long. V shed 7 bases and J shed 0 bases, with 12 bases lying between them. Germline lookup yields CDR1 SQVTM and CDR2 ANQGSEA.

This chain joins TRBV18 and TRBJ2-7; the match to TRBD1 covers 8 bases. This CDR3 is 14 amino acids long. The germline CDR1 and CDR2 sequences are KGHSH and LQKENI. Trimming took 2 bases from V and 5 from J; bases not matched to a gene: 5. The CDR3 DNA follows: TGTGCCAGCTCACCAAGGGACAGGCGGAACGAGCAGTACTTC. This translates into CASSPRDRRNEQYF.

The chain links TRBV2 to TRBJ1-4; D is uncertain. The CDR3 is 13 amino acids. Germline loops: CDR1 SNHLY, CDR2 FYNNEI. V was cut by 8 bases and J by 7 bases, with 14 bases left in between. The CDR3 coding sequence is TGTGCCAGCCAAACTCGGGGTGGTGAAAAACTGTTTTTT. It encodes CASQTRGGEKLFF. Combining the CDR3 with reference TRBV2 and TRBJ1-4 gives the whole variable domain EPEVTQTPSHQVTQMGQEVILRCVPISNHLYFYWYRQILGQKVEFLVSFYNNEISEKSEIFDDQFSVERPDGSNFTLKIRSTKLEDSAMYFCASQTRGGEKLFFGSGTQLSVL.